This T cell receptor beta chain comes out of a study of T cell responses to AZD1222 COVID-19 vaccine. J gave up 4 bases and V 3 bases, and 8 bases lay outside the gene matches. The CDR3 covers 15 residues. Germline CDR1 is SGHKS and CDR2 is YYEKEE (reference sequence). The protocol was immunoSEQ multiplex PCR, while the TCRdb copy is restricted to in-frame clones and leaves out a portion. The sample lists approximately 190,000 clones; roughly 88% were seen once. The TCR comes from an adult in good health. The sample consisted of peripheral blood, taken on day 0 of AZD1222 vaccination. The chain carries TRBV5-5 and TRBJ2-7, with 9 bases identical to TRBD1. CDR3 sequence reads: CASSSGQGRGYEQYF. Written as DNA, the CDR3 is TGTGCCAGCAGCTCCGGACAGGGGAGAGGGTACGAGCAGTACTTC.